The sequence of this T cell receptor (beta chain) was determined in a study of a mutant IDH1 vaccine in newly diagnosed glioma. In the case of this clone: Its antigen is not known.

Method: immunoSEQ multiplex PCR; TCRdb's copy keeps in-frame clones and lacks some. The sample lists about 94,000 clones, roughly 91% occurring once. Per the germline V gene, CDR1 is MRHNA and CDR2 is SNTAGT. This CDR3 is built from 13 residues. V shed 4 bases and J shed 5 bases, with 9 bases lying between them. Described time point: week 47, end of study. Every vaccine dose comprised 300 ug of mutant IDH1 20-mer peptide plus topical imiquimod. The chain joins TRBV6-4 to TRBJ1-5; D is perhaps TRBD1 (6 bases). This specimen consisted of PBMCs, obtained from a glioma patient whose treatment included an IDH1 peptide vaccine. This clonotype was sampled from a woman between 50 and 59 years old with glioma. DNA of the CDR3: TGTGCCAGCAGTGGACAGGCGGATCAGCCCCAGCATTTT. Translating it yields CASSGQADQPQHF.